The rows below give T cell receptor beta chains drawn from one sample of a study of tumor-infiltrating lymphocytes in primary liver carcinoma. Each CDR3 protein is one row after TCRdb ran MiXCR on the multiplex PCR reads. In the table there are 20,000 to 25,000 distinct CDR3 sequences, roughly 80% of which are singletons. The sequencing sample was made of liver tumor tissue from sampling region 5. All receptors derive from a woman under 40 with primary liver carcinoma and hepatitis B virus infection. The CDR3 runs from the conserved cysteine through the conserved F or W. Fields, in order: CDR3 protein, CDR3 DNA, clone size, CDR3 length, J gene, D gene, V gene. The D gene is left open where the match is weak. The size field is filled for only some rows; it gives once, few, many or a size class.

CSVEASRLGAQETQYF,TGTAGCGTTGAAGCCTCCCGGTTAGGTGCCCAAGAGACCCAGTACTTC,-,16,TRBJ2-5,-,TRBV29-1
CVSSLYHLPGGETQYF,TGTGTCAGCAGTCTTTACCACCTGCCGGGAGGAGAGACCCAGTACTTC,once,16,TRBJ2-5,TRBD2,TRBV6-1
CASSFGRSTDTQYF,TGTGCCAGCAGTTTTGGTCGTAGCACAGATACGCAGTATTTT,medium-sized,14,TRBJ2-3,-,TRBV12-3/TRBV12-4
CATSDFRGMGADTQYF,TGTGCCACCAGTGATTTCCGAGGGATGGGGGCAGATACGCAGTATTTT,many,16,TRBJ2-3,-,TRBV24-1
CASGTPGMNTEAFF,TGTGCCAGCGGCACCCCCGGCATGAACACTGAAGCTTTCTTT,-,14,TRBJ1-1,-,TRBV14
CASSYDGLGEIQYF,TGTGCCAGCAGTTACGATGGCCTGGGAGAGATCCAGTACTTC,-,14,TRBJ2-5,-,TRBV6-2/TRBV6-3
CASSPPRGGGYHEQFF,TGTGCCAGCAGCCCCCCTCGTGGCGGAGGGTACCATGAGCAGTTCTTC,-,16,TRBJ2-1,-,TRBV7-8
CASSQAVTGGHICYEQHF,TGCGCCAGCAGCCAAGCTGTGACGGGGGGTCACATTTGTTACGAGCAGCACTTC,-,18,TRBJ2-7,TRBD2,TRBV4-3
CASSLVNQGLRTSGIYEQYF,TGTGCCAGTAGCTTAGTCAACCAGGGGCTTCGGACTAGCGGGATCTACGAGCAGTATTTC,-,20,TRBJ2-7,TRBD2,TRBV7-8
CASITYRGSEETQYF,TGTGCCAGCATCACCTACCGCGGAAGCGAAGAGACCCAGTACTTC,once,15,TRBJ2-5,-,TRBV12-3/TRBV12-4
CVSNFAGTSGSSYEHYF,TGTGTCAGCAACTTCGCCGGGACTAGCGGGAGCTCCTACGAGCATTACTTC,-,17,TRBJ2-7,TRBD2,TRBV6-5
CASSRVIVGVSRELFF,TGTGCCAGCAGCAGGGTTATAGTGGGAGTGTCCCGGGAGCTGTTTTTT,-,16,TRBJ2-2,-,TRBV11-1
CASSLRKGARSNEKLLF,TGTGCCAGCAGCCTTCGAAAGGGGGCGCGATCAAATGAAAAACTGCTTTTT,-,17,TRBJ1-4,TRBD1,TRBV7-9
CSASPPQRGSYNEQFF,TGCAGTGCTTCCCCCCCTCAGCGAGGCTCTTACAATGAGCAGTTCTTC,-,16,TRBJ2-1,-,TRBV20-1
CPTSPRTGFSGELFF,TGTCCCACCAGTCCGCGGACAGGGTTCTCCGGGGAGCTGTTTTTT,-,15,TRBJ2-2,TRBD1,TRBV6-5
CASNPPVVVIGELFF,TGTGCCAGCAACCCCCCTGTAGTGGTCATCGGGGAGCTGTTTTTT,few,15,TRBJ2-2,-,TRBV12-3/TRBV12-4
CAISPTATPDDQFF,TGTGCCATTAGTCCCACGGCGACCCCGGATGACCAGTTCTTC,-,14,TRBJ2-1,-,TRBV10-3
CTSSLAGIANTGELLF,TGTACCAGTAGCTTAGCTGGGATCGCGAACACCGGTGAGCTACTTTTT,-,16,TRBJ2-2,-,TRBV11-2
CPSSESKPGTEAFF,TGCCCCAGCAGTGAGTCGAAGCCGGGCACTGAAGCCTTCTTT,few,14,TRBJ1-1,-,TRBV10-2
CASSIIGGGSWTYEQYF,TGTGCCAGCAGTATCATAGGAGGGGGCTCTTGGACCTACGAACAGTATTTC,-,17,TRBJ2-7,-,TRBV11-2
CASSLLERANSEHFF,TGTGCCAGCAGCTTGTTGGAGCGAGCTAACAGTGAACATTTCTTC,-,15,TRBJ2-1,-,TRBV11-2
CSSSRTRQGRRDTQYF,TGTAGCAGCAGCCGGACGCGACAGGGAAGGAGAGATACGCAGTATTTT,-,16,TRBJ2-3,TRBD1,TRBV11-2
CASNLAGYYEQYF,TGCGCCAGCAATCTAGCGGGGTATTACGAGCAGTACTTC,-,13,TRBJ2-7,TRBD2,TRBV10-2
CASSLGAGNVELFF,TGTGCCAGCAGCTTAGGCGCAGGGAACGTGGAGCTGTTTTTT,-,14,TRBJ2-2,-,TRBV7-2
CASSLGGGQEIQYF,TGTGCCAGCAGCCTCGGAGGTGGCCAAGAGATTCAGTACTTC,-,14,TRBJ2-5,-,TRBV7-9
CASRYRDDQPQHF,TGTGCCAGTAGGTACCGGGACGATCAGCCCCAGCATTTT,-,13,TRBJ1-5,-,TRBV6-2/TRBV6-3